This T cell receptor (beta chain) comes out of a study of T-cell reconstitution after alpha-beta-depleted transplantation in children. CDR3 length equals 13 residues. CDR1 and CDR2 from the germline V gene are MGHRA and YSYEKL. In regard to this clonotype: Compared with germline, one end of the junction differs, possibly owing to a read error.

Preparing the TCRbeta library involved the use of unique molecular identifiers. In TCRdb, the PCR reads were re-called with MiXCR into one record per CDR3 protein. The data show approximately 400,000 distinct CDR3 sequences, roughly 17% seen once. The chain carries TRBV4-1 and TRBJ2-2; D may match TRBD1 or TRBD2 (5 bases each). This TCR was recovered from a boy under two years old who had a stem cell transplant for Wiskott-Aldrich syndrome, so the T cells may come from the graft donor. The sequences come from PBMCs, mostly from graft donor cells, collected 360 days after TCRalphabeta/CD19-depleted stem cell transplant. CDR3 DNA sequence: TGCGCCAGCAGCCAAGAAGCCACCGGGGACCTGTTTTTT. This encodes CASSQEATGDLFF.